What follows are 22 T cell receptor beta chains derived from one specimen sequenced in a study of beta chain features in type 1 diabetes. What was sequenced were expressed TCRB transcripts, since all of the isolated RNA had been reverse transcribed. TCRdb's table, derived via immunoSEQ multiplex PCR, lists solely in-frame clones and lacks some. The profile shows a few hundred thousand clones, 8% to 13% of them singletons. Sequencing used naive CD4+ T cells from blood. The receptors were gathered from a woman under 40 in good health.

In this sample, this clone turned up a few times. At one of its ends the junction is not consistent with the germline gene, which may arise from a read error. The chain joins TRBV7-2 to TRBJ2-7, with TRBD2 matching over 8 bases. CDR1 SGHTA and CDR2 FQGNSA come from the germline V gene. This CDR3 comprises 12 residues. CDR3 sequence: CASSLVKPGLEF. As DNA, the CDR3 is TGTGCCAGCAGCTTGGTTAAACCGGGACTAGAGTTC.

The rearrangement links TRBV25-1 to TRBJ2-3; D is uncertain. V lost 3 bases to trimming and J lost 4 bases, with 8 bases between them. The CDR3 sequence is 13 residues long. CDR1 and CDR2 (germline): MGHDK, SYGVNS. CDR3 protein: CASSDAAADTQYF. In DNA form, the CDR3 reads TGTGCCAGCAGTGATGCCGCGGCAGATACGCAGTATTTT.

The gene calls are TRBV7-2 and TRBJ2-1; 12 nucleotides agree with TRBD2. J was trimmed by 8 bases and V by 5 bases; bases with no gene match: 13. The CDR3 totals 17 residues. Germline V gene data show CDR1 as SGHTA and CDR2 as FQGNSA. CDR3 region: CASSPWPLAGGTDEQFF. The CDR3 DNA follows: TGTGCCAGCAGCCCCTGGCCGCTAGCGGGAGGGACGGATGAGCAGTTCTTC.

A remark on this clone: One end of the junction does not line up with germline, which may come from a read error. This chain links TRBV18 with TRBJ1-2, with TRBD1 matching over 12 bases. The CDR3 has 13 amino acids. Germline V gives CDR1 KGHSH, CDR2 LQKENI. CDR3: CASSPRDRGPFPF. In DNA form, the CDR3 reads TGTGCCAGCTCGCCCCGGGACAGGGGGCCCTTCCCCTTC.

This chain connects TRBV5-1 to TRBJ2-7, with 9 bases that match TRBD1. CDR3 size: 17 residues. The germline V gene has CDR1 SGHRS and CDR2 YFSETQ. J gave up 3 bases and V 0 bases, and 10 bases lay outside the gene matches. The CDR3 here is CASSLAEGQGGVYEQYF. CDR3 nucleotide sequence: TGCGCCAGCAGCTTGGCGGAGGGACAGGGAGGGGTCTACGAGCAGTACTTC.

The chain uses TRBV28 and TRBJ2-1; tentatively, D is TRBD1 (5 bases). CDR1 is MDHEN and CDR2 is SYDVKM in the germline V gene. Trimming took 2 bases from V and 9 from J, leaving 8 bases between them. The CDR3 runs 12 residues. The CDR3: CASSLEQAEQFF. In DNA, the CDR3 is TGTGCCAGCAGTTTAGAACAGGCTGAGCAGTTCTTC.

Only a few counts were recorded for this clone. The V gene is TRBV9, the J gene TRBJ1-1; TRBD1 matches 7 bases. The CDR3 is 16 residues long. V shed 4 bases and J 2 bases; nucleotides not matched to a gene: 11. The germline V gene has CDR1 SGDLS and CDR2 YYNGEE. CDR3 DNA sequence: TGTGCCAGCAGCCCTATCCCGGGACAGAGTAACACTGAAGCTTTCTTT. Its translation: CASSPIPGQSNTEAFF.

Written as DNA, the CDR3 is TGTGCCAGCAGTTTTAATGTCGGGGAGCTGTTTTTT. Its protein product is CASSFNVGELFF. The chain uses TRBV28 and TRBJ2-2; D not certain. This CDR3 region has 12 residues. Germline-derived CDR1 and CDR2 are MDHEN and SYDVKM. V was shortened by 3 bases and J by 7 bases, with 6 bases between the two germline ends.

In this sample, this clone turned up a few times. The CDR3 DNA follows: TGTGCCAGCAGCCGGGACACCTACGAGCAGTACTTC. It is translated as CASSRDTYEQYF. The chain has TRBV11-1 and TRBJ2-7, with a possible D match to TRBD1 (6 bases). CDR1 SGHAT and CDR2 FQDESV come from the germline V gene (reference sequence). Trimming shortened V by 5 bases and J by 2 bases, and 7 bases separated the two germline ends. The CDR3 contains 12 residues.

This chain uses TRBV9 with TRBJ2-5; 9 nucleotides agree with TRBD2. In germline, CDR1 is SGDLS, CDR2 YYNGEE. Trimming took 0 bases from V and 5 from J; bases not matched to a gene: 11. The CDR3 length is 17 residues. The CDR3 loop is CASSVATTSGWSETQYF. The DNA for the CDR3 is TGTGCCAGCAGCGTAGCCACCACTAGCGGGTGGTCTGAGACCCAGTACTTC.

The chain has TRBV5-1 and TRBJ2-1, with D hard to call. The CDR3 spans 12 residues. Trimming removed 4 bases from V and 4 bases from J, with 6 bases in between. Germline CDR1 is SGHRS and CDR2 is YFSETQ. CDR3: CASSEQYNEQFF. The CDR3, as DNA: TGCGCCAGCAGCGAACAGTACAATGAGCAGTTCTTC.

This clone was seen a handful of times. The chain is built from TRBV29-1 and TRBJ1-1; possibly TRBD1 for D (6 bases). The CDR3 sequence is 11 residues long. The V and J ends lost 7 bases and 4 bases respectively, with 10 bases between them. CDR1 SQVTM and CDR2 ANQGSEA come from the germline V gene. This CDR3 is CSGQVSTEAFF. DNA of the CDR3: TGCAGCGGACAGGTTAGCACTGAAGCTTTCTTT.

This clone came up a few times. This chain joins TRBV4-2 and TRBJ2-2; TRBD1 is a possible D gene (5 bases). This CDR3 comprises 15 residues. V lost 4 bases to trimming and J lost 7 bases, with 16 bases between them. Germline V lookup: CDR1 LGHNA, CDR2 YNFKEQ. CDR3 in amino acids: CASSRRELNGGELFF. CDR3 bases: TGTGCCAGCAGCCGCAGGGAACTTAATGGCGGGGAGCTGTTTTTT.

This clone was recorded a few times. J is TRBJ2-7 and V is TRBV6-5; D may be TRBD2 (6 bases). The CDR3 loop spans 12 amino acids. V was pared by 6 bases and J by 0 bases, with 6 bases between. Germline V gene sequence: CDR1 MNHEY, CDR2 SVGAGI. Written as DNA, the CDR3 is TGTGCCAGCAGCGGGGGCTCCTACGAGCAGTACTTC. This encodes CASSGGSYEQYF.

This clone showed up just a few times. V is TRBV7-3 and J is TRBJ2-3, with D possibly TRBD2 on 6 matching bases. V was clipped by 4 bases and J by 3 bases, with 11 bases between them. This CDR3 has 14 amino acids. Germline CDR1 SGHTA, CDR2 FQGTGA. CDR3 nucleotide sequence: TGTGCCAGCAGCTCTGGACTAAAGACAGATACGCAGTATTTT. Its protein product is CASSSGLKTDTQYF.

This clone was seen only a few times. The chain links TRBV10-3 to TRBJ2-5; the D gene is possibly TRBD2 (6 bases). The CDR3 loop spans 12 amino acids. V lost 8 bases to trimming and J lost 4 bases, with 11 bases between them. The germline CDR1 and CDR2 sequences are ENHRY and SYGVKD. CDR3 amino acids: CAIGLGGETQYF. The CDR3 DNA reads TGTGCCATCGGTTTGGGAGGAGAGACCCAGTACTTC.

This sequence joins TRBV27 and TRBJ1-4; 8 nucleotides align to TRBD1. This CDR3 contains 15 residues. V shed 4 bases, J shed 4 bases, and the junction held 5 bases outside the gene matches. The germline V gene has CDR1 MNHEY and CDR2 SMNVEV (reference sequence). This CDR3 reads CASSSAGTGNEKLFF. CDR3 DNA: TGTGCCAGCAGTTCTGCTGGGACAGGTAATGAAAAACTGTTTTTT.

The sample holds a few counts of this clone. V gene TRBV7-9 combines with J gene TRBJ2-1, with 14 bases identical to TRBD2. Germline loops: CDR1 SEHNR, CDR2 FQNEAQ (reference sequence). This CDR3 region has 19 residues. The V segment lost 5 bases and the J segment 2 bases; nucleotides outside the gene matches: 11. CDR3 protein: CASSEPGLAGVNPYNEQFF. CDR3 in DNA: TGTGCCAGCAGCGAACCGGGACTAGCGGGAGTTAACCCCTACAATGAGCAGTTCTTC.

The CDR3 protein is CASSLAGLAGGPYEQYF. In DNA, the CDR3 is TGTGCCAGCAGCTTAGCGGGACTAGCGGGAGGGCCTTACGAGCAGTACTTC. The J gene is TRBJ2-7, the V gene TRBV7-2, with 16 bases matching TRBD2. CDR3 length: 17 residues. The V and J ends lost 0 bases and 4 bases, in that order; junction bases with no gene match: 3. The germline CDR1 and CDR2 sequences are SGHTA and FQGNSA.

The chain's CDR3 is CASSLRQGPGDTEAFF. The CDR3 region has the DNA TGTGCCAGCAGCCTCCGACAGGGTCCCGGGGACACTGAAGCTTTCTTT. The chain has TRBV7-9 and TRBJ1-1; 7 positions match TRBD1. Germline CDR1 is SEHNR and CDR2 is FQNEAQ (reference sequence). The CDR3 is made up of 16 amino acids. Losses at the gene ends were 5 bases for V and 3 bases for J; bases not matched to a gene: 12.

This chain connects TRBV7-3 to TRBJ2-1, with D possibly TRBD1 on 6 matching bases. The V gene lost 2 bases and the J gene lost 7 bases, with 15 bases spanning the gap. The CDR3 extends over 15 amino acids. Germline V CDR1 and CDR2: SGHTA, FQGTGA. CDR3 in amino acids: CASSLGQMSVNEQFF. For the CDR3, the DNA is TGTGCCAGCAGCTTAGGACAGATGTCCGTTAATGAGCAGTTCTTC. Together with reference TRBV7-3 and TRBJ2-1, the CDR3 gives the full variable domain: GAGVSQTPSNKVTEKGKYVELRCDPISGHTALYWYRQSLGQGPEFLIYFQGTGAADDSGLPNDRFFAVRPEGSVSTLKIQRTERGDSAVYLCASSLGQMSVNEQFFGPGTRLTVL.

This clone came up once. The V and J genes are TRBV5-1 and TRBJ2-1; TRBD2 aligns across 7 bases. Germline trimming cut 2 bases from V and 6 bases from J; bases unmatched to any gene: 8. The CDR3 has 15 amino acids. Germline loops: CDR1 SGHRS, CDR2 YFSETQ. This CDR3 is CASSLGAGVANEQFF. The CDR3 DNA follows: TGCGCCAGCAGCTTAGGCGCGGGAGTAGCCAATGAGCAGTTCTTC.